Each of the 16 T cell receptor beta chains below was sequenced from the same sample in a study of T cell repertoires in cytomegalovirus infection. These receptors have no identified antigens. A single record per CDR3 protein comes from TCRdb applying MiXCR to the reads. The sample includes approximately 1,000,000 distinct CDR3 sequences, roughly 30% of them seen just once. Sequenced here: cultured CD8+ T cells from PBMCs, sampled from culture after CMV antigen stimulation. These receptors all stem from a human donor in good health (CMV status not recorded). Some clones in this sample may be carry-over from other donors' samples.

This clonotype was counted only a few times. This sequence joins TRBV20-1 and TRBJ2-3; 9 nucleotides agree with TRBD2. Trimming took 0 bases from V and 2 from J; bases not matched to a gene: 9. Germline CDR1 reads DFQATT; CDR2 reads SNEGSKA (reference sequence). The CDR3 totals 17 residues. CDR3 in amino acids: CSARDLSGGPNTDTQYF. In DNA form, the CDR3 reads TGCAGTGCTAGAGACCTTAGCGGGGGCCCGAACACAGATACGCAGTATTTT.

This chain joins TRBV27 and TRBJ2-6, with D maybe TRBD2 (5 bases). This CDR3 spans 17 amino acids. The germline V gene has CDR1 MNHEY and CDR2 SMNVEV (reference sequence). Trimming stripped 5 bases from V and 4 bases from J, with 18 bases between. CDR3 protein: CASSDGILVRGANVLTF. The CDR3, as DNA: TGTGCCAGCAGTGACGGGATCCTCGTTCGGGGGGCCAACGTCCTGACTTTC.

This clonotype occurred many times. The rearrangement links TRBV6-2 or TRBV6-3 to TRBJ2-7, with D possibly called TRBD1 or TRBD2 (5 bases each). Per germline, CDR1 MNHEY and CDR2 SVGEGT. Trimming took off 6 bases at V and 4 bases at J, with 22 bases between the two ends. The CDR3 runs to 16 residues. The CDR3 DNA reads TGTGCCAGCAGCCTAAAGACCTTCTGGGGGTTATACGAGCAGTACTTC. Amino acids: CASSLKTFWGLYEQYF.

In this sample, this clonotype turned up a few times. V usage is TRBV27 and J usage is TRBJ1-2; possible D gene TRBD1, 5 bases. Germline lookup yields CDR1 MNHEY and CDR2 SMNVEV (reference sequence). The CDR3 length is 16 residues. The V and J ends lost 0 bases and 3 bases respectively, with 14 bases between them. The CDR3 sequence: CASSLSIGQGYYGYTF. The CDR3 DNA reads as TGTGCCAGCAGTTTATCGATAGGGCAGGGCTACTATGGCTACACCTTC.

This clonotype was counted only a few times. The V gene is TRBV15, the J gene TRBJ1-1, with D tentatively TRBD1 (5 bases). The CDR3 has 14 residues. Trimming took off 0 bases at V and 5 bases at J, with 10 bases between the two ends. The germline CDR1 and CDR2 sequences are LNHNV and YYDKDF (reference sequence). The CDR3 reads CATSRDRGGTEAFF. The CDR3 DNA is TGTGCCACCAGCAGAGATCGCGGGGGGACTGAAGCTTTCTTT.

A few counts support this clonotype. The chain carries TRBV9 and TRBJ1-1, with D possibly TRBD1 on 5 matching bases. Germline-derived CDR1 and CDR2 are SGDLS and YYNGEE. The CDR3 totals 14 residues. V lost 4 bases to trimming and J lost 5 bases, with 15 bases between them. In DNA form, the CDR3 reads TGTGCCAGCAGCACTAGGCCAGGGTGGACTGAAGCTTTCTTT. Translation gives CASSTRPGWTEAFF.

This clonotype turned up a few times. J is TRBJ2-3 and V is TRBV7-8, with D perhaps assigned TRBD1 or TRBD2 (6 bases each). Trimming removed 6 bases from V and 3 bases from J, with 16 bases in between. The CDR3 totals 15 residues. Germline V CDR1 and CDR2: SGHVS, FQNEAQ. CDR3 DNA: TGTGCCAGCAGGGGACTGAACAGGGAGACAGATACGCAGTATTTT. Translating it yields CASRGLNRETDTQYF.

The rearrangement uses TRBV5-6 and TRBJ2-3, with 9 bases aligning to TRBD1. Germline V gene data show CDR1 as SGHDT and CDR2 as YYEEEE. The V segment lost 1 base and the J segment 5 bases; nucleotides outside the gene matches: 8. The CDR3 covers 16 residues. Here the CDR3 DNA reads TGTGCCAGCAGCTTGAGAAACAGGGGGCGAGGAGATACGCAGTATTTT. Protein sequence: CASSLRNRGRGDTQYF. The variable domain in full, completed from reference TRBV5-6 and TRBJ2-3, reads DAGVTQSPTHLIKTRGQQVTLRCSPKSGHDTVSWYQQALGQGPQFIFQYYEEEERQRGNFPDRFSGHQFPNYSSELNVNALLLGDSALYLCASSLRNRGRGDTQYFGPGTRLTVL.

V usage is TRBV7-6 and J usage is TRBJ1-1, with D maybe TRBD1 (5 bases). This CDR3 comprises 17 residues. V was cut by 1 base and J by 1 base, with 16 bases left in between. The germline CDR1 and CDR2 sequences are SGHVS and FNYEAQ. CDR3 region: CASSLVTGDRRNTEAFF. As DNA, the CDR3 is TGTGCCAGCAGCTTAGTCACGGGGGACCGAAGGAACACTGAAGCTTTCTTT.

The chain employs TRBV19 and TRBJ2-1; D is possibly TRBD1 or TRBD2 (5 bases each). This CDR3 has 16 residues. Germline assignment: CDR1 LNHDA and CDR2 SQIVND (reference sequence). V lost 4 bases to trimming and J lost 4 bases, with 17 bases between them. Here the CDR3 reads CASSKDPIGAYNEQFF. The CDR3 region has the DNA TGTGCCAGTAGTAAGGACCCAATCGGGGCTTACAATGAGCAGTTCTTC.

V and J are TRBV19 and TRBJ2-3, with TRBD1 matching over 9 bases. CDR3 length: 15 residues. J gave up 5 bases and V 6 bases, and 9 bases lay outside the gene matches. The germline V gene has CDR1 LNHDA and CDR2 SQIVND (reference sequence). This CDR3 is CASRRTGETRDTQYF. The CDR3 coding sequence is TGTGCCAGTAGGAGGACAGGGGAAACCAGAGATACGCAGTATTTT.

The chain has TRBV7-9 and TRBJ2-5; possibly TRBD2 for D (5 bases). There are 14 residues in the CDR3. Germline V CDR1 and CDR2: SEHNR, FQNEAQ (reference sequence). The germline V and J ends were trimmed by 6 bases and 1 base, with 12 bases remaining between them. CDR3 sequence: CASRPTSIQETQYF. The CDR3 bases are TGTGCCAGCAGGCCAACTAGTATCCAAGAGACCCAGTACTTC.

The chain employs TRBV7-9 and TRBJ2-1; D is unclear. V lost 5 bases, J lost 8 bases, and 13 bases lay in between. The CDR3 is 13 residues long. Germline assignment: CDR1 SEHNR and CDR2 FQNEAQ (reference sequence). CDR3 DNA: TGTGCCAGCAGCCCCGGTTCCCTGGATGAGCAGTTCTTC. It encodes CASSPGSLDEQFF.

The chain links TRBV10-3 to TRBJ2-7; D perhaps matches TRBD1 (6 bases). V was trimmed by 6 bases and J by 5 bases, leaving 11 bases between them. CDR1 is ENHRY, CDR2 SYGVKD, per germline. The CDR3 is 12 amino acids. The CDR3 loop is CAIRPTGNEQYF. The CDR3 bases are TGTGCCATCAGGCCAACAGGGAACGAGCAGTACTTC.

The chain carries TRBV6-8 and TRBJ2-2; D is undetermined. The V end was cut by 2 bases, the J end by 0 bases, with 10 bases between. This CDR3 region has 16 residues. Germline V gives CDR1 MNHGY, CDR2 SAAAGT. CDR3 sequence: CASSYKDSANTGELFF. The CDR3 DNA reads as TGTGCCAGCAGTTACAAAGATTCCGCGAACACCGGGGAGCTGTTTTTT.

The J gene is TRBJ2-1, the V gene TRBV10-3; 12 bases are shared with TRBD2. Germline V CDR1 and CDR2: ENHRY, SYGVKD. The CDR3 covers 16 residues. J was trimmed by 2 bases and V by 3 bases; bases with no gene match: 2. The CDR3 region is CAISEPSGGAYNEQFF. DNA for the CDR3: TGTGCCATCAGTGAACCTAGCGGGGGGGCCTACAATGAGCAGTTCTTC.